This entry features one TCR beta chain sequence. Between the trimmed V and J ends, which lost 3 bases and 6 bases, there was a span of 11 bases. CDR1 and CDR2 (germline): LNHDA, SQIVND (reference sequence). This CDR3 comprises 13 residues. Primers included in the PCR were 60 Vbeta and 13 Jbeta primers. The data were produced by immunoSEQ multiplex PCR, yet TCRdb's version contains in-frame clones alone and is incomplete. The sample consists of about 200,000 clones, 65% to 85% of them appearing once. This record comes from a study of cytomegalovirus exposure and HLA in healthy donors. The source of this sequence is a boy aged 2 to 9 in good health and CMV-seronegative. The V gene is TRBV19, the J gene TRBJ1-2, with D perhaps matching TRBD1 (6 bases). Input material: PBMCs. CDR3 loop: CASSIPYRDGYTF. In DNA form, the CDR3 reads TGTGCCAGTAGTATCCCCTACAGGGATGGCTACACCTTC.